Listed below are T cell receptor beta chains from one sample, sequenced in a study of blood T cells in healthy people across ages. Via MiXCR, TCRdb re-called the 5' RACE reads, giving one row per CDR3 protein. The sample shows hundreds of thousands of distinct CDR3 sequences, approximately 25% of them seen only once. The same sample was also studied in work on T cells of mothers and their children.

Sequencing input: blood. The receptors originated from a boy younger than 18 in good health. CDR3s include the opening cysteine and the closing phenylalanine or tryptophan. D genes are given only for firm matches. Some rows mark clone size as missing; the rest say once, few, many or name a class of expanded clone.

abundance,v_gene,d_gene,j_gene,CDR3aa,CDR3nt
few,TRBV7-9,-,TRBJ1-1,CASSPGPLNTEAFF,TGTGCCAGCAGCCCTGGACCGCTGAACACTGAAGCTTTCTTT
-,TRBV6-1,TRBD2,TRBJ2-5,CASKGLTEQYF,TGTGCCAGCAAGGGACTAACTGAGCAGTACTTC
-,TRBV9,TRBD2,TRBJ2-3,CASSPGGGGTDTQYF,TGTGCCAGCTCTCCCGGGGGGGGCGGCACAGATACGCAGTATTTT
few,TRBV6-1,TRBD1,TRBJ1-4,CASSEAGGQGNEKLFF,TGTGCCAGCAGTGAAGCGGGCGGACAGGGGAACGAAAAACTGTTTTTT
-,TRBV3-1,TRBD1,TRBJ2-2,CASSQSDRGRHTGELFF,TGTGCCAGCAGCCAATCGGACAGGGGGCGTCACACCGGGGAGCTGTTTTTT
-,TRBV12-3/TRBV12-4,-,TRBJ2-6,CASSEGISGANVLTF,TGTGCCAGCAGTGAGGGAATCTCTGGGGCCAACGTCCTGACTTTC
few,TRBV13,-,TRBJ2-3,CASSPRGVSDTQYF,TGTGCCAGCAGCCCCCGGGGAGTTTCAGATACGCAGTATTTT
-,TRBV7-6,-,TRBJ1-6,CASSLARMTAYNSPLHF,TGTGCCAGCAGCTTAGCCCGGATGACAGCCTATAATTCACCCCTCCACTTT
-,TRBV4-1,TRBD1,TRBJ1-4,CASSLRDSSPWEKLFF,TGCGCCAGCAGCCTAAGGGACAGTAGCCCGTGGGAAAAACTGTTTTTT
few,TRBV7-9,-,TRBJ1-1,CASSHPVGGSSEAFF,TGTGCCAGCAGCCACCCAGTGGGAGGAAGCTCTGAAGCTTTCTTT
many,TRBV27,TRBD1,TRBJ2-3,CASSTRDRAYDTQYF,TGTGCCAGCAGTACCCGGGACAGGGCTTATGATACGCAGTATTTT
few,TRBV24-1,-,TRBJ2-3,CATSDSTSLVNTDTQYF,TGTGCCACCAGTGATTCGACTAGTCTGGTAAACACAGATACGCAGTATTTT
-,TRBV24-1,TRBD2,TRBJ2-1,CATSESGGNNEQFF,TGTGCCACCAGTGAATCCGGGGGGAACAATGAGCAGTTCTTC
-,TRBV29-1,-,TRBJ1-2,CSVDRNYGYTF,TGCAGCGTTGACCGGAACTATGGCTACACCTTC
-,TRBV18,-,TRBJ1-1,CASSDRGTENTEAFF,TGTGCCAGCTCAGATCGGGGGACGGAGAACACTGAAGCTTTCTTT
-,TRBV2,-,TRBJ1-2,CASGLMSYGYTF,TGTGCCAGCGGCCTCATGAGCTATGGCTACACCTTC
-,TRBV6-6,-,TRBJ2-7,CASTNRVEIDEQYF,TGTGCCAGCACCAACAGGGTTGAGATTGACGAGCAGTACTTC
-,TRBV24-1,-,TRBJ2-7,CATSDFRSEQYF,TGTGCCACCAGTGATTTCCGGAGCGAGCAGTACTTC
-,TRBV3-1,-,TRBJ1-5,CASSQDVGNQPQHF,TGTGCCAGCAGCCAAGACGTAGGAAATCAGCCCCAGCATTTT
once,TRBV27,TRBD1,TRBJ2-5,CASSFPGTGLYDQYF,TGTGCCAGCAGTTTCCCCGGGACAGGCCTCTACGATCAGTACTTC
-,TRBV14,TRBD2,TRBJ2-1,CASSPWRENREQFF,TGTGCCAGCAGCCCGTGGCGGGAGAACCGGGAGCAGTTCTTC
-,TRBV7-8,-,TRBJ2-5,CASSLGRVAGETQYF,TGTGCCAGCAGCTTAGGGAGGGTGGCGGGAGAGACCCAGTACTTC
-,TRBV5-1,-,TRBJ2-5,CASSLPGTQETQYF,TGCGCCAGCAGCTTACCAGGGACTCAAGAGACCCAGTACTTC
-,TRBV12-3/TRBV12-4,-,TRBJ1-2,CASTDRRRGNYGYTF,TGTGCCAGCACCGATAGGAGACGGGGAAACTATGGCTACACCTTC
-,TRBV7-9,-,TRBJ2-7,CASSLGFGRIEASSYEQYF,TGTGCCAGCAGCTTAGGTTTTGGCAGGATCGAGGCCAGCTCCTACGAGCAGTACTTC
many,TRBV5-1,TRBD2,TRBJ2-5,CASSEGLAGVSETQYF,TGCGCCAGCAGCGAGGGACTAGCGGGAGTCTCAGAGACCCAGTACTTC
few,TRBV6-1,-,TRBJ2-1,CASSPWTQETYNEQFF,TGTGCCAGCAGTCCCTGGACGCAGGAGACTTACAATGAGCAGTTCTTC
-,TRBV5-1,-,TRBJ1-2,CASSLVPDNYGYTF,TGCGCCAGCAGCTTGGTTCCAGATAACTATGGCTACACCTTC
-,TRBV29-1,TRBD1,TRBJ2-5,CSVGTGNQETQYF,TGCAGCGTTGGGACAGGCAACCAAGAGACCCAGTACTTC
few,TRBV28,-,TRBJ2-7,CASTRMLVNEQYF,TGTGCCAGCACCCGTATGCTTGTCAACGAGCAGTACTTC
-,TRBV27,-,TRBJ2-3,CASSLNSAGTTDTQYF,TGTGCCAGCAGTTTAAATTCCGCGGGGACCACAGATACGCAGTATTTT
-,TRBV7-9,TRBD1,TRBJ2-7,CASSELTGTGFYEQYF,TGTGCCAGCAGCGAACTGACCGGGACAGGGTTCTACGAGCAGTACTTC
-,TRBV29-1,-,TRBJ1-2,CSVTGTGANYGYTF,TGCAGCGTAACCGGGACGGGAGCTAACTATGGCTACACCTTC
-,TRBV20-1,-,TRBJ2-3,CSARDFVGREIPDTQYF,TGCAGTGCTAGAGACTTTGTGGGCAGGGAGATCCCAGATACGCAGTACTTT
-,TRBV29-1,-,TRBJ2-7,CSVDGWDEQYF,TGCAGCGTTGACGGCTGGGACGAGCAGTACTTC
-,TRBV7-2,-,TRBJ2-7,CASSPEVHEQYF,TGTGCCAGCAGCCCTGAAGTCCACGAGCAGTACTTC
-,TRBV7-2,-,TRBJ2-7,CASSLGFGTQRGIYEQYF,TGTGCCAGCAGCTTAGGATTCGGGACTCAAAGGGGGATATACGAGCAGTACTTC
few,TRBV7-2,-,TRBJ1-2,CASSLDGRSYGYTF,TGTGCCAGCAGCTTAGATGGCAGATCCTATGGCTACACCTTC
-,TRBV29-1,-,TRBJ2-7,CSVEQGGGGEQYF,TGCAGCGTTGAACAGGGTGGTGGAGGCGAGCAGTACTTC
-,TRBV14,-,TRBJ2-7,CASSQFAGGERYEQYF,TGTGCCAGCAGCCAATTCGCAGGGGGGGAACGATACGAGCAGTACTTC
-,TRBV6-6,-,TRBJ1-4,CASSSRTGVEKLFF,TGTGCCAGCAGCTCCCGGACGGGTGTAGAAAAACTGTTTTTT
few,TRBV20-1,TRBD2,TRBJ2-2,CSAREIRGGTGELFF,TGCAGTGCTAGAGAGATTCGCGGGGGTACCGGGGAGCTGTTTTTT
few,TRBV7-9,-,TRBJ2-5,CASGRYQETQYF,TGTGCCAGCGGGCGTTACCAAGAGACCCAGTACTTC
-,TRBV12-3/TRBV12-4,TRBD1,TRBJ1-2,CASSFGTANYGYTF,TGTGCCAGCAGTTTCGGGACAGCTAACTATGGCTACACCTTC
-,TRBV6-2/TRBV6-3,-,TRBJ1-1,CASSYLGWQNTEAFF,TGTGCCAGCAGTTATCTCGGTTGGCAGAACACTGAAGCTTTCTTT
-,TRBV15,-,TRBJ1-4,CATSRGLAGGTNEKLFF,TGTGCCACCAGCCGGGGACTAGCGGGAGGAACTAATGAAAAACTGTTTTTT
-,TRBV4-1,TRBD1,TRBJ1-1,CASSQGGQGAFNTEAFF,TGCGCCAGCAGCCAAGGGGGACAGGGGGCCTTCAACACTGAAGCTTTCTTT
few,TRBV18,-,TRBJ1-5,CASSPLGSNQPQHF,TGTGCCAGCTCACCACTGGGGAGCAATCAGCCCCAGCATTTT
few,TRBV3-1,TRBD2,TRBJ2-5,CASSQAPPTSGGRTQYF,TGTGCCAGCAGCCAAGCCCCTCCGACTAGCGGGGGGCGGACCCAGTACTTC
-,TRBV10-3,TRBD2,TRBJ2-7,CAISAKLREIHEQYF,TGTGCCATCAGCGCTAAATTGCGGGAGATACACGAGCAGTACTTC
many,TRBV11-2,-,TRBJ1-1,CASSLAISGLAEAFF,TGTGCCAGCAGCTTAGCAATTAGCGGGCTGGCTGAAGCTTTCTTT
-,TRBV3-1,-,TRBJ2-1,CASSQPMLAANEQFF,TGTGCCAGCAGCCAACCCATGCTAGCTGCCAATGAGCAGTTCTTC
-,TRBV7-2,-,TRBJ1-4,CASSPHGEKLFF,TGTGCCAGCAGCCCTCATGGTGAAAAACTGTTTTTT
-,TRBV7-9,-,TRBJ1-5,CASSLGQPGGQPQHF,TGTGCCAGCAGCTTAGGACAGCCCGGGGGTCAGCCCCAGCATTTT